This T cell receptor (beta chain) was recovered during a study of graft-versus-host responses after intestinal transplantation. Findings and limits, study-wide: After transplant, early declines in HvG clones were associated with peak levels of circulating GvH clones. Some GvH clones were seen earlier in gut or blood, suggesting intestinal origin.

The protocol was immunoSEQ multiplex PCR, while the TCRdb copy is restricted to in-frame clones and leaves out a portion. The sample lists over 45,000 clones; roughly 90% were seen once. This clone occurred a few times. The antigen remains undetermined. The CDR3 length is 14 residues. The germline V gene has CDR1 MRHNA and CDR2 SNTAGT. With 3 bases clipped from V and 13 bases from J, the junction kept 4 bases outside the gene matches. J is TRBJ1-6 and V is TRBV6-4; 12 bases map to TRBD1. This clonotype was sampled from a human patient who received an intestinal transplant, so some T cells may come from the graft donor. Sequenced material: PBMCs, taken 26 days after transplant. CDR3 nucleotide sequence: TGTGCCAGCAGTGAAGGGACAGGGGGCACTCCCCTCCACTTT. This codes for CASSEGTGGTPLHF.